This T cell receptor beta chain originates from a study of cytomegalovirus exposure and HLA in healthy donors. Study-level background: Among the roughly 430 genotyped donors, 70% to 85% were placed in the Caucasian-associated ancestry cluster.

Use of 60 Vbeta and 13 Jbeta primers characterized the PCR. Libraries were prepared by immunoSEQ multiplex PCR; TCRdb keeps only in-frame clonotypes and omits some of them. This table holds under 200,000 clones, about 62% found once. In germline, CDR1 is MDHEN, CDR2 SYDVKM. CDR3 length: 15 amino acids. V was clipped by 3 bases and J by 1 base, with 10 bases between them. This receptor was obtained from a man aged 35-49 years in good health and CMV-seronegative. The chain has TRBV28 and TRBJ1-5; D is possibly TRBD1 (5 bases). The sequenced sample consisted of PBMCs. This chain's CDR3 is CASSFGGLSNQPQHF. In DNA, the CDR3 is TGTGCCAGCAGTTTCGGGGGATTAAGCAATCAGCCCCAGCATTTT.